Following are 9 T cell receptor beta chains from one sample sequenced in a study of blood T cells in healthy people across ages. A sample-barcoded 5' primer and a J-beta primer mix were used in a second PCR of roughly 6 to 11 cycles. TCRdb called the 5' RACE reads again in MiXCR, with one record for every CDR3 protein. The sample contains 590,000 or so distinct CDR3 sequences, about 30% of which appear only once. The sequenced sample consisted of blood. Receptor source: an elderly woman in good health.

This chain uses TRBV7-9 with TRBJ1-3, with D unresolved. Germline V gene lookup returns CDR1 SEHNR and CDR2 FQNEAQ (reference sequence). This CDR3 is built from 13 residues. The V end was cut by 5 bases, the J end by 5 bases, with 10 bases between. The CDR3 sequence: CASSPDTRNTIYF. For the CDR3, the DNA is TGTGCCAGCAGCCCCGACACTCGAAACACCATATATTTT. The full variable domain, with the rest looked up from reference TRBV7-9 and TRBJ1-3, is DTGVSQNPRHKITKRGQNVTFRCDPISEHNRLYWYRQTLGQGPEFLTYFQNEAQLEKSRLLSDRFSAERPKGSFSTLEIQRTEQGDSAMYLCASSPDTRNTIYFGEGSWLTVV.

The chain combines TRBV5-1 with TRBJ2-4; D might be TRBD1 (5 bases). The assigned J gene may be wrong: the sequence end matches TRBJ2-7 better. The CDR3 is made up of 14 amino acids. Germline V gives CDR1 SGHRS, CDR2 YFSETQ. The CDR3: CASSLSRASNEQYF. CDR3 nucleotides: TGCGCCAGCAGCTTGAGCAGGGCTTCCAACGAGCAGTACTTC.

This chain uses TRBV5-5 with TRBJ2-1; TRBD2 matches 8 bases. The DNA end is a closer match to TRBJ2-7, so the J assignment may be wrong. CDR3 length: 18 amino acids. Germline V gene lookup returns CDR1 SGHKS and CDR2 YYEKEE (reference sequence). CDR3 bases: TGTGCCAGCAGCTTGAGTCTAGCGGGTGCGGGCTCCTACAATGAGCAGTACTTC. Translating it yields CASSLSLAGAGSYNEQYF.

This clonotype occurred many times. This chain uses TRBV6-1 with TRBJ1-6, with TRBD1 identical over 10 bases. The CDR3 length is 17 residues. The V and J ends lost 6 bases and 0 bases, in that order; junction bases with no gene match: 5. Germline CDR1 is MNHNS and CDR2 is SASEGT. CDR3 DNA sequence: TGTGCCAGCAGAGGGGGACAGGGGAGCTCCTATAATTCACCCCTCCACTTT. Encoded protein: CASRGGQGSSYNSPLHF.

This sequence joins TRBV20-1 and TRBJ2-7; D call uncertain. The CDR3 sequence is 13 residues long. V lost 7 bases and J lost 1, with 14 bases in between. The germline V gene encodes CDR1 DFQATT and CDR2 SNEGSKA (reference sequence). CDR3 nucleotide sequence: TGCAGTGGAAAGAAAGGAGTTTCCTACGAGCAGTACTTC. Translating it yields CSGKKGVSYEQYF.

In its sample, this clonotype was seen many times. J is TRBJ2-2 and V is TRBV28; D might be TRBD1 or TRBD2, each matching 5 bases. Trimming left V 3 bases short and J 2 bases short, with 13 bases between. Germline CDR1 and CDR2: MDHEN and SYDVKM. This CDR3 is 16 amino acids long. The CDR3 protein is CASSFGAGINTGELFF. DNA of the CDR3: TGTGCCAGCAGTTTTGGGGCCGGGATAAACACCGGGGAGCTGTTTTTT. Using reference TRBV28 and TRBJ2-2 for the parts outside the CDR3, the full variable domain is DVKVTQSSRYLVKRTGEKVFLECVQDMDHENMFWYRQDPGLGLRLIYFSYDVKMKEKGDIPEGYSVSREKKERFSLILESASTNQTSMYLCASSFGAGINTGELFFGEGSRLTVL.

The chain links TRBV2 to TRBJ1-6, with D possibly being TRBD1 (5 bases). Trimming removed 4 bases from V and 10 bases from J, with 14 bases in between. The germline CDR1 and CDR2 sequences are SNHLY and FYNNEI. The length of the CDR3 is 14 residues. In DNA, the CDR3 is TGTGCCAGCAGTGTGGCAGGGTATCAGTCACCCCTCCACTTT. It encodes CASSVAGYQSPLHF.

This clonotype has only a few counts. The chain couples TRBV29-1 to TRBJ1-2; no reliable D call. From germline, CDR1 is SQVTM and CDR2 ANQGSEA. The CDR3 has 12 amino acids. The V gene lost 1 base and the J gene lost 3 bases, with 6 bases spanning the gap. For the CDR3, the DNA is TGCAGCGTTGAAGTCGGAGACTATGGCTACACCTTC. Translation: CSVEVGDYGYTF.

The sample holds a few counts of this clonotype. This rearrangement joins TRBV14 to TRBJ1-1; D is unclear. From germline, CDR1 is SGHDN and CDR2 FVKESK. Trimming removed 1 base at V and 11 bases at J, with 8 bases between. The CDR3 has 11 amino acids. CDR3 sequence reads: CASSQGIGAFF. CDR3 nucleotide sequence: TGTGCCAGCAGCCAAGGGATAGGTGCTTTCTTT.